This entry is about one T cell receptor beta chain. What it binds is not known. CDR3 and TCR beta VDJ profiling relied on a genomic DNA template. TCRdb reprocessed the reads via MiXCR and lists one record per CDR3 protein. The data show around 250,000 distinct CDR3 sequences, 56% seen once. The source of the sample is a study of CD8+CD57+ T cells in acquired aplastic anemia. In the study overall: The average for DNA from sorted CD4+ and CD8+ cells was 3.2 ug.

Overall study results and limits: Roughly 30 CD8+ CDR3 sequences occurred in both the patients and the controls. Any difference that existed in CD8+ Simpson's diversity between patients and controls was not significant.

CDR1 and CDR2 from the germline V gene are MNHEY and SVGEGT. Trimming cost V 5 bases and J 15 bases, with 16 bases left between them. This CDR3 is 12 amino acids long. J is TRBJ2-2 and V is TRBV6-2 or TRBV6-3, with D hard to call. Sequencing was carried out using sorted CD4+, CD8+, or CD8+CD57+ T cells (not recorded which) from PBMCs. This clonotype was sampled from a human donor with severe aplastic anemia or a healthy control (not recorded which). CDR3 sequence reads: CASSTASRMLFF. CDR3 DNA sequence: TGTGCCAGCAGTACAGCCTCCCGGATGTTGTTTTTT.